A selection of T cell receptor beta chains follows, all from one sample in a study of shared clonotypes between healthy human individuals. Only in-frame clones appear in the TCRdb table, and some are missing; sequencing was by immunoSEQ multiplex PCR. The top ten hold around 0.1% of the sample, which has hundreds of thousands of clones, around 96% seen once. Sequencing was carried out using naive CD8+ T cells sorted from blood. All receptors come from a woman in her twenties or thirties in good health. Each CDR3 is given with its conserved first and last residue. D genes are given only for firm matches. Size tells how often a clone was seen (once, few, many) or the class of an expanded clone, and some rows leave it out.

j_call d_call clone_size v_call cdr3_aa cdr3_nt
TRBJ2-2 - once TRBV6-5 CASSYSTRVGTGELFF TGTGCCAGCAGTTACTCGACACGGGTGGGGACCGGGGAGCTGTTTTTT
TRBJ2-1 - - TRBV10-3 CAIDGGNEQFF TGTGCCATCGACGGGGGCAATGAGCAGTTCTTC
TRBJ2-7 TRBD2 - TRBV2 CASSSRSSGGYEQYF TGTGCCAGCAGTAGTAGGTCTAGCGGGGGGTACGAGCAGTACTTC
TRBJ2-1 TRBD2 - TRBV11-2 CASSFMAGGYEQFF TGTGCCAGCAGCTTCATGGCGGGAGGCTATGAGCAGTTCTTC
TRBJ1-5 TRBD1 - TRBV7-2 CASSPRTGMHQPQHF TGTGCCAGCAGCCCGCGGACAGGCATGCATCAGCCCCAGCATTTT
TRBJ2-7 - once TRBV4-1 CASSLSPRDSYEQYF TGCGCCAGCAGCCTGTCCCCGCGGGACTCCTACGAGCAGTACTTC
TRBJ1-1 - - TRBV19 CASSIVLGAEAFF TGTGCCAGTAGTATAGTGTTGGGGGCTGAAGCTTTCTTT
TRBJ2-1 - - TRBV7-9 CASSHPSVTEQFF TGTGCCAGCAGCCATCCCTCTGTCACTGAGCAGTTCTTC
TRBJ2-3 - - TRBV7-9 CASSLEGTGVPDTQYF TGTGCCAGCAGCTTAGAAGGAACGGGTGTACCAGATACGCAGTATTTT
TRBJ2-1 TRBD2 - TRBV6-1 CASSELTSGLNEQFF TGTGCCAGCAGCGAATTGACTAGCGGTCTCAATGAGCAGTTCTTC
TRBJ1-1 TRBD1 - TRBV6-5 CASSYGTGVNTEAFF TGTGCCAGCAGTTACGGGACAGGGGTGAACACTGAAGCTTTCTTT
TRBJ2-3 TRBD1 - TRBV15 CATSGFGTGDPDTQYF TGTGCCACCAGCGGCTTCGGGACAGGGGACCCAGATACGCAGTATTTT
TRBJ2-1 - - TRBV15 CATSRVPYNEQFF TGTGCCACCAGCAGAGTTCCTTACAATGAGCAGTTCTTC
TRBJ2-1 TRBD2 - TRBV6-4 CASSETSGSYNEQFF TGTGCCAGCAGTGAAACTAGCGGGTCTTACAATGAGCAGTTCTTC
TRBJ2-2 - - TRBV2 CASLLNTGELFF TGTGCCAGCCTACTGAACACCGGGGAGCTGTTTTTT
TRBJ2-2 TRBD1 - TRBV5-4 CASSLNTGDTGELFF TGTGCCAGCAGCCTAAATACAGGGGACACCGGGGAGCTGTTTTTT
TRBJ1-1 - - TRBV28 CASSTLAGFATEAFF TGTGCCAGCAGTACACTGGCGGGGTTTGCCACTGAAGCTTTCTTT
TRBJ2-7 - - TRBV19 CASSAPPEGTYEQYF TGTGCCAGTAGCGCCCCCCCCGAGGGAACCTACGAGCAGTACTTC
TRBJ2-1 - - TRBV5-4 CASSLAPVEQFF TGTGCCAGCAGCTTGGCCCCCGTGGAGCAGTTCTTC
TRBJ1-1 - - TRBV2 CASSAAGGAMNAEAFF TGTGCCAGCAGTGCGGCGGGAGGAGCCATGAACGCTGAAGCTTTCTTT
TRBJ1-3 - - TRBV5-5 CASSLTKPNSGNTIYF TGTGCCAGCAGCTTGACAAAACCCAACTCTGGAAACACCATATATTTT
TRBJ1-1 - once TRBV7-2 CASSLNPSFVGHFTEAFF TGTGCCAGCAGCTTAAACCCCTCCTTTGTGGGACACTTCACTGAAGCTTTCTTT
TRBJ2-7 - - TRBV5-6 CASSSGFGGGDEQYF TGTGCCAGCAGCTCAGGTTTTGGCGGGGGCGACGAGCAGTACTTC
TRBJ1-2 - - TRBV4-1 CASSQDLWGANGYTF TGCGCCAGCAGCCAAGATCTTTGGGGGGCTAATGGCTACACCTTC
TRBJ1-5 - - TRBV27 CASSLEGRGIHQPQHF TGTGCCAGCAGTTTGGAAGGCAGGGGCATACATCAGCCCCAGCATTTT
TRBJ2-5 - - TRBV7-6 CASSVQETQYF TGTGCCAGCAGCGTCCAAGAGACCCAGTACTTC
TRBJ2-7 TRBD2 once TRBV27 CASSLSGGTTYEQYF TGTGCCAGCAGCCTTAGCGGGGGAACTACCTACGAGCAGTACTTC
TRBJ2-3 TRBD2 - TRBV28 CASSRIAGGFDPDTQYF TGTGCCAGCAGTCGCATAGCGGGTGGGTTTGACCCAGATACGCAGTATTTT
TRBJ2-5 - - TRBV14 CASSTTAETQYF TGTGCCAGCAGCACGACAGCCGAGACCCAGTACTTC
TRBJ1-1 - - TRBV6-6 CASSYFLSRHTEAFF TGTGCCAGCAGTTACTTTCTGAGCAGGCACACTGAAGCTTTCTTT
TRBJ1-2 - - TRBV5-1 CASSLDRLNYGYTF TGCGCCAGCAGCTTGGACAGGCTCAACTATGGCTACACCTTC
TRBJ2-7 - - TRBV19 CASSIGYSSYEQYF TGTGCCAGTAGTATAGGTTACTCCTCCTACGAGCAGTACTTC
TRBJ1-5 - - TRBV30 CAWGPPAGGQPQHF TGTGCCTGGGGCCCCCCGGCAGGTGGCCAGCCCCAGCATTTT
TRBJ2-1 - few TRBV19 CASSGSSYNEQFF TGTGCCAGTAGCGGGAGCTCCTACAATGAGCAGTTCTTC
TRBJ2-1 - - TRBV5-1 CASSLVWGSYNEQFF TGCGCCAGCAGCTTGGTTTGGGGGAGCTACAATGAGCAGTTCTTC
TRBJ1-5 - - TRBV28 CASSFTVNNQPQHF TGTGCCAGCAGTTTCACGGTAAACAATCAGCCCCAGCATTTT
TRBJ2-6 - - TRBV7-9 CASSFAGYYAGANVLTF TGTGCCAGCAGCTTCGCCGGATACTACGCTGGGGCCAACGTCCTGACTTTC
TRBJ2-6 - - TRBV7-9 CASRTAGSGANVLTF TGTGCCAGTCGAACGGCGGGTTCTGGGGCCAACGTCCTGACTTTC
TRBJ2-3 TRBD2 - TRBV7-6 CASSPYIAGGYTDTQYF TGTGCCAGCAGCCCTTACATAGCGGGAGGGTACACAGATACGCAGTATTTT
TRBJ2-7 - - TRBV4-2 CASSQELGYYEQYF TGTGCCAGCAGCCAAGAGTTAGGGTACTACGAGCAGTACTTC
TRBJ2-7 TRBD2 - TRBV15 CATSRDGAGLGAYEQYF TGTGCCACCAGCAGAGATGGAGCGGGACTTGGTGCCTACGAGCAGTACTTC
TRBJ1-2 - once TRBV5-6 CASSLGPGYTF TGTGCCAGCAGCTTGGGCCCTGGCTACACCTTC
TRBJ2-7 - - TRBV28 CASSPGYEQYF TGTGCCAGCAGCCCTGGCTACGAGCAGTACTTC
TRBJ2-1 TRBD1 - TRBV2 CASSEIGGTGGLYNEQFF TGTGCCAGCAGTGAAATTGGTGGGACAGGGGGCCTCTACAATGAGCAGTTCTTC
TRBJ2-1 - - TRBV4-1 CASSQDRATYNEQFF TGCGCCAGCAGCCAAGACCGGGCAACCTACAATGAGCAGTTCTTC
TRBJ2-7 - - TRBV11-2 CASSSPSTGSVSVAQYF TGTGCCAGCAGCTCTCCCTCCACAGGGAGTGTTTCGGTAGCGCAGTACTTC
TRBJ2-3 - - TRBV27 CASKSTDTQYF TGTGCCAGTAAGAGCACAGATACGCAGTATTTT
TRBJ2-2 TRBD2 - TRBV7-9 CASSLARSSGAELFF TGTGCCAGCAGCTTAGCGCGTTCTAGCGGAGCGGAGCTGTTTTTT
TRBJ1-1 - few TRBV2 CASMYMNTEAFF TGTGCCAGCATGTACATGAACACTGAAGCTTTCTTT
TRBJ2-7 - - TRBV27 CASSLYPKSSYEQYF TGTGCCAGCAGTTTATATCCCAAAAGCTCCTACGAGCAGTACTTC
TRBJ2-3 - - TRBV6-5 CASSYGPGTQYF TGTGCCAGCAGTTACGGCCCCGGTACGCAGTATTTT
TRBJ2-4 - - TRBV23-1 CASSPRGASRVIRNIQYF TGCGCCAGCAGTCCCCGGGGGGCGTCAAGGGTAATTCGAAACATTCAGTACTTC
TRBJ2-1 - once TRBV11-3 CASSLSAVTLGYNEQFF TGTGCCAGCAGCTTATCCGCAGTGACCCTGGGGTACAATGAGCAGTTCTTC
TRBJ2-1 - - TRBV15 CATSRVGVHNLNEQFF TGTGCCACCAGCAGAGTGGGTGTCCATAACCTCAATGAGCAGTTCTTC
TRBJ2-7 - - TRBV7-6 CASSPDTSYEQYF TGTGCCAGCAGCCCGGACACGTCCTACGAGCAGTACTTC
TRBJ2-7 - - TRBV6-5 CASSPALGASYEQYF TGTGCCAGCAGTCCCGCCTTGGGGGCTTCCTACGAGCAGTACTTC
TRBJ2-7 - once TRBV6-5 CASRPDVAYEQYF TGTGCCAGCAGACCAGACGTAGCCTACGAGCAGTACTTC
TRBJ2-1 - - TRBV15 CATSRVLSNEQFF TGTGCCACCAGCAGAGTACTAAGTAATGAGCAGTTCTTC
TRBJ2-7 - - TRBV27 CASSTWGQNYEQYF TGTGCCAGCAGTACCTGGGGCCAGAACTACGAGCAGTACTTC